This TCR beta chain was recorded in a study of CD8 T cells in ankylosing spondylitis. Whole-study findings and limits: Reportedly, disease-linked clones are significantly enriched in ankylosing spondylitis patients' matched synovial fluid. Clones that were linked to disease were CD8+ and were relatively rare in peripheral blood. Apparently characteristic of ankylosing spondylitis blood was a TCR beta motif (roughly eight highly homologous variants).

Preparation of TCR beta libraries was done by quantitative 5'-RACE with molecular barcodes. TCRdb fed the 5' RACE reads into MiXCR, producing one record per CDR3 protein. Among about 400,000 distinct CDR3 sequences listed, approximately 20% were seen once. In this sample, this clonotype turned up a few times. The antigen remains undetermined. The length of the CDR3 is 14 residues. The V segment lost 7 bases and the J segment 4 bases; nucleotides outside the gene matches: 7. Per the germline V gene, CDR1 is SEHNR and CDR2 is FQNEAQ (reference sequence). The sequencing sample was made of blood, either unsorted or a sorted T cell fraction (not recorded which). The sequence was collected from a male donor with ankylosing spondylitis. The chain uses TRBV7-9 and TRBJ1-2, with 9 bases matching TRBD1. The CDR3: CASTPGTGSYGYTF. CDR3 coding DNA: TGTGCCAGCACCCCCGGGACAGGGTCCTATGGCTACACCTTC. Full variable domain (rest looked up from reference TRBV7-9 and TRBJ1-2): DTGVSQNPRHKITKRGQNVTFRCDPISEHNRLYWYRQTLGQGPEFLTYFQNEAQLEKSRLLSDRFSAERPKGSFSTLEIQRTEQGDSAMYLCASTPGTGSYGYTFGSGTRLTVV.